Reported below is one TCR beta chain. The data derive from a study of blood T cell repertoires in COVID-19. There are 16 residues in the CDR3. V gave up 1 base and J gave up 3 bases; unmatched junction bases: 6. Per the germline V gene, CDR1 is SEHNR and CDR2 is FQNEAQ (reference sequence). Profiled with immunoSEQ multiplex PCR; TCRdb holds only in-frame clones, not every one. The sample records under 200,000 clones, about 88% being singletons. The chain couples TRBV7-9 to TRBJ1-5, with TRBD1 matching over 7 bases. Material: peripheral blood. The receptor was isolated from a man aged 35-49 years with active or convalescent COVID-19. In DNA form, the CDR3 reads TGTGCCAGCAGCTTAGGGCAGGGGGGCACCAATCAGCCCCAGCATTTT. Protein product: CASSLGQGGTNQPQHF.